This is a list of T cell receptor beta chains from one sample in a study of T-cell reconstitution after alpha-beta-depleted transplantation in children. TCRdb recomputed calls from the PCR reads with MiXCR, one row per CDR3 protein. The sample contains about 300,000 distinct CDR3 sequences, over 7% of which appear only once. The starting material was peripheral blood, obtained 360 days after TCRalphabeta/CD19-depleted stem cell transplant. The receptors stem from a female patient aged 2-10 years who had a stem cell transplant for Fanconi anemia, so the T cells may come from the graft donor. CDR3s include the opening cysteine and the closing phenylalanine or tryptophan. The D gene is left open where the match is weak. The size entry is marked missing in some rows and otherwise reads once, few, many or a size class.

D gene,J gene,V gene,clone size,CDR3 protein,CDR3 DNA
TRBD1,TRBJ1-1,TRBV29-1,many,CSGGQGTTEAFF,TGCAGCGGGGGACAGGGAACCACTGAAGCTTTCTTT
-,TRBJ1-4,TRBV4-1,many,CASSPHRHKLFF,TGCGCCAGCAGCCCCCACAGGCACAAACTGTTTTTT
-,TRBJ1-2,TRBV13,many,CASKSEKNYGYTF,TGTGCCAGCAAGTCGGAGAAGAACTATGGCTACACCTTC
TRBD2,TRBJ2-1,TRBV4-1,many,CASSQGLAGGGDNEQFF,TGCGCCAGCAGCCAAGGGCTAGCGGGGGGCGGGGACAATGAGCAGTTCTTC
-,TRBJ2-2,TRBV30,-,CAWRPGELFF,TGTGCCTGGAGGCCCGGGGAGCTGTTTTTT
-,TRBJ1-1,TRBV6-5,many,CASSSKGGNTEAFF,TGTGCCAGCAGTTCAAAAGGGGGGAACACTGAAGCTTTCTTT
TRBD1,TRBJ1-6,TRBV6-2/TRBV6-3,-,CASSYSRQGDSPLHF,TGTGCCAGCAGTTACTCGCGACAGGGGGATTCACCCCTCCACTTT
TRBD2,TRBJ2-1,TRBV11-2,-,CASSFLGGAYNEQFF,TGTGCCAGCAGCTTTCTCGGGGGGGCCTACAATGAGCAGTTCTTC
TRBD1,TRBJ1-2,TRBV12-3/TRBV12-4,many,CASSPQFRQGGDGYTF,TGTGCCAGCAGTCCACAATTCCGACAGGGCGGAGATGGCTACACCTTC
-,TRBJ2-3,TRBV5-1,many,CASTKWGGHTDTQYF,TGCGCCAGCACTAAGTGGGGGGGACACACAGATACGCAGTATTTT
-,TRBJ1-1,TRBV20-1,many,CSARSSGRGAFF,TGCAGTGCTAGGTCTTCAGGCAGGGGAGCTTTCTTT
-,TRBJ2-3,TRBV11-2,many,CASSLSDTQYF,TGCGCCAGCAGCTTGTCAGATACGCAGTATTTT
TRBD1,TRBJ1-4,TRBV5-1,many,CASSKLPGQKEKLFF,TGCGCCAGCAGCAAACTACCGGGACAGAAAGAAAAACTGTTTTTT
-,TRBJ2-3,TRBV29-1,many,CSVEGATDTQYF,TGCAGCGTTGAAGGGGCCACAGATACGCAGTATTTT
TRBD1,TRBJ2-2,TRBV6-5,few,CASSYPATGGAGELFF,TGTGCCAGCAGTTACCCAGCGACAGGGGGGGCCGGGGAGCTGTTTTTT
-,TRBJ2-3,TRBV25-1,many,CASSVLPTDTQYF,TGTGCCAGCAGTGTTCTTCCGACAGATACGCAGTATTTT
-,TRBJ2-2,TRBV24-1,-,CATSDPRDAGELFF,TGTGCCACCAGTGACCCCAGGGATGCCGGGGAGCTGTTTTTT
-,TRBJ2-7,TRBV12-3/TRBV12-4,many,CASSLGPKQYF,TGTGCCAGCAGTCTTGGGCCCAAGCAGTACTTC
-,TRBJ2-2,TRBV20-1,many,CSAGGLRAGELFF,TGCAGTGCTGGGGGACTCCGGGCCGGGGAGCTGTTTTTT
TRBD2,TRBJ2-5,TRBV9,few,CASSVGLAGETQYF,TGTGCCAGCAGCGTAGGACTAGCGGGAGAGACCCAGTACTTC
-,TRBJ2-3,TRBV3-1,few,CASSQPSTDTQYF,TGTGCCAGCAGCCAACCTAGCACAGATACGCAGTATTTT
TRBD1,TRBJ1-5,TRBV6-1,few,CASSPRTGVGNQPQHF,TGTGCCAGCAGTCCCCGGACAGGGGTCGGCAATCAGCCCCAGCATTTT
-,TRBJ2-2,TRBV11-2,many,CASSHTPTGELFF,TGTGCCAGCAGCCACACTCCCACCGGGGAGCTGTTTTTT
-,TRBJ1-1,TRBV6-9,-,CASSYRGGAGDTEAFF,TGTGCCAGCAGTTATCGGGGGGGGGCAGGGGACACTGAAGCTTTCTTT
-,TRBJ1-4,TRBV5-1,-,CASSLALGTTNEKLFF,TGCGCCAGCAGCTTGGCTTTGGGGACAACTAATGAAAAACTGTTTTTT
-,TRBJ2-1,TRBV5-1,few,CASHTGPSYNEQFF,TGCGCCAGCCACACAGGGCCCTCCTACAATGAGCAGTTCTTC